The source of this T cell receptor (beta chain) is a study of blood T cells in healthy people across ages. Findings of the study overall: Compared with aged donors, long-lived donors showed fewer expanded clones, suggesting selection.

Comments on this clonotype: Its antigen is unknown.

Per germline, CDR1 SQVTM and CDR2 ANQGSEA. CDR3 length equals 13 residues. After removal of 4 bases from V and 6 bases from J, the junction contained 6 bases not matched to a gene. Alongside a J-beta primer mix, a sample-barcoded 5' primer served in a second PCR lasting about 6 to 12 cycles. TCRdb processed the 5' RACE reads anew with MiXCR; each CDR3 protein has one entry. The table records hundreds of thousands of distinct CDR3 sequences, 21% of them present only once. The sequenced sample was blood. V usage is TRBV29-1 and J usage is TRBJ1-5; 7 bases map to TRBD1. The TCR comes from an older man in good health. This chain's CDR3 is CSVGWDSIQPQHF. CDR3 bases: TGCAGCGTTGGGTGGGACAGTATTCAGCCCCAGCATTTT.